This entry features one T cell receptor (beta chain) sequence. The record originates from a study of long-term antiretroviral therapy in people with HIV. Trimming removed 5 bases from V and 7 bases from J; junction bases left unmatched: 12. CDR1 and CDR2 (germline): SGHNT, YYREEE (reference sequence). This CDR3 contains 15 residues. At the survey level, the v3.0 immunoSEQ assay was run. TCRdb's table, derived via immunoSEQ multiplex PCR, lists solely in-frame clones and lacks some. The table records roughly 6,400 clones, roughly three quarters of them present only once. The source was unsorted PBMCs, collected 1.1 years after starting antiretroviral therapy. This TCR came from a man aged 35 to 55 with HIV. The J gene is TRBJ2-5, the V gene TRBV5-4, with 9 bases lining up with TRBD1. The CDR3 nucleotides are TGTGCCAGCAGTACCGGGACAGGGTTAGGTGGGACCCAGTACTTC. It specifies CASSTGTGLGGTQYF. The complete variable domain, with remaining parts taken from reference TRBV5-4 and TRBJ2-5, reads ETGVTQSPTHLIKTRGQQVTLRCSSQSGHNTVSWYQQALGQGPQFIFQYYREEENGRGNFPPRFSGLQFPNYSSELNVNALELDDSALYLCASSTGTGLGGTQYFGPGTRLLVL.